The 11 T cell receptor beta chains below all came from one sample that was sequenced in a study of blood T cell repertoires in COVID-19. Generated by immunoSEQ multiplex PCR, the TCRdb table keeps only in-frame clones and is missing some. The repertoire consists of some 86,000 clones, with 80% to 85% occurring once and the leading ten covering 31%. The sample consisted of peripheral blood. The source is an elderly woman with active or convalescent COVID-19.

The chain has TRBV27 and TRBJ1-5, with D perhaps matching TRBD1 (5 bases). The length of the CDR3 is 14 residues. Germline assignment: CDR1 MNHEY and CDR2 SMNVEV (reference sequence). The germline V and J ends were trimmed by 4 bases and 3 bases, with 10 bases remaining between them. Here the CDR3 DNA reads TGTGCCAGCAGTTCCCACAGGACCAATCAGCCCCAGCATTTT. It codes for CASSSHRTNQPQHF.

The chain is built from TRBV5-6 and TRBJ2-5; 7 positions agree with TRBD2. The CDR3 sequence is 16 residues long. CDR1 is SGHDT and CDR2 is YYEEEE in the germline V gene. Trimming at V came to 4 bases and at J to 2 bases, leaving 11 bases not matched to a gene. CDR3 DNA: TGTGCCAGCAGCCCTATGAAGCGGGGAGTACAAGAGACCCAGTACTTC. It yields the protein CASSPMKRGVQETQYF.

The rearrangement joins TRBV9 to TRBJ2-2; D may be TRBD1 (6 bases). The CDR3 spans 15 residues. The V end lost 2 bases, the J end lost 3 bases, and 11 bases lay between the germline ends. The germline V gene has CDR1 SGDLS and CDR2 YYNGEE. CDR3 sequence: CASSVAPGDTGELFF. The CDR3 coding sequence is TGTGCCAGCAGCGTGGCGCCAGGGGACACCGGGGAGCTGTTTTTT.

In DNA, the CDR3 is TGTGCCAGCAGTTTTAGGGGGACAGGGGTAGGAGAACTGTTTTTT. This translates into CASSFRGTGVGELFF. The V gene is TRBV28, the J gene TRBJ1-4; TRBD1 matches 10 bases. The CDR3 sequence is 15 residues long. The ends lost 3 bases at V and 12 bases at J; junction bases unmatched: 10. Germline CDR1 and CDR2: MDHEN and SYDVKM. Looking up the rest from reference TRBV28 and TRBJ1-4 gives the full variable domain: DVKVTQSSRYLVKRTGEKVFLECVQDMDHENMFWYRQDPGLGLRLIYFSYDVKMKEKGDIPEGYSVSREKKERFSLILESASTNQTSMYLCASSFRGTGVGELFFGSGTQLSVL.

This clone was observed a few times. V and J are TRBV5-4 and TRBJ1-1; TRBD1 is a possible D gene (6 bases). The CDR3 length is 12 residues. Between the trimmed V and J ends, which lost 6 bases and 4 bases, there was a span of 10 bases. CDR1 and CDR2 (germline): SGHNT, YYREEE (reference sequence). CDR3 residues: CASKRGATEAFF. In DNA, the CDR3 is TGTGCCAGCAAGCGGGGGGCCACTGAAGCTTTCTTT.

The chain combines TRBV4-1 with TRBJ2-3; 9 nucleotides agree with TRBD1. CDR1 MGHRA and CDR2 YSYEKL come from the germline V gene. The CDR3 contains 16 residues. Trimming cost V 3 bases and J 0 bases; bases outside gene matches: 4. CDR3 amino acids: CASSQGGTGSTDTQYF. CDR3 DNA sequence: TGCGCCAGCAGCCAGGGGGGGACAGGGAGCACAGATACGCAGTATTTT.

This clone has a single count. The genes are TRBV7-9 and TRBJ1-1; D is uncertain. The CDR3 has 13 residues. Trimming took off 3 bases at V and 3 bases at J, with 8 bases between the two ends. From germline, CDR1 is SEHNR and CDR2 FQNEAQ (reference sequence). The CDR3 DNA reads TGTGCCAGCAGCTTCTCAGGCGACACTGAAGCTTTCTTT. Protein: CASSFSGDTEAFF.

This clone is a singleton in its sample. The chain is built from TRBV19 and TRBJ2-2; TRBD2 is a possible D gene (6 bases). The V gene lost 4 bases and the J gene lost 1 base, with 13 bases spanning the gap. Germline V lookup: CDR1 LNHDA, CDR2 SQIVND (reference sequence). The CDR3 spans 16 residues. The CDR3 bases are TGTGCCAGTAGTAATGCGGGGTCCGTGAACACCGGGGAGCTGTTTTTT. Encoded protein: CASSNAGSVNTGELFF. The full variable domain, completed using reference TRBV19 and TRBJ2-2, is DGGITQSPKYLFRKEGQNVTLSCEQNLNHDAMYWYRQDPGQGLRLIYYSQIVNDFQKGDIAEGYSVSREKKESFPLTVTSAQKNPTAFYLCASSNAGSVNTGELFFGEGSRLTVL.

The rearrangement links TRBV7-3 to TRBJ2-7; TRBD2 is a possible D gene (6 bases). Trimming pared 0 bases from V and 6 bases from J, leaving 9 bases between. The CDR3 length is 13 residues. Germline V CDR1 and CDR2: SGHTA, FQGTGA. CDR3: CASSLTEGSEQYF. Written as DNA, the CDR3 is TGTGCCAGCAGCTTAACGGAGGGGAGCGAGCAGTACTTC.

The chain links TRBV7-8 to TRBJ2-5; D is unclear. Germline values: CDR1 SGHVS, CDR2 FQNEAQ. V lost 2 bases, J lost 5 bases, and 18 bases lay in between. The CDR3 sequence is 16 residues long. The CDR3 here is CASSLLDRPTRETQYF. The CDR3 region has the DNA TGTGCCAGCAGCTTACTAGATAGACCCACCCGGGAGACCCAGTACTTC.

The chain recombines TRBV7-9 with TRBJ2-5; 8 bases are shared with TRBD2. Germline V gene lookup returns CDR1 SEHNR and CDR2 FQNEAQ (reference sequence). The CDR3 has 14 residues. J lost 1 base, V lost 6 bases, and 4 bases had no gene match. The CDR3 protein is CASRPLAGQETQYF. In DNA form, the CDR3 reads TGTGCCAGCAGACCCCTAGCGGGCCAAGAGACCCAGTACTTC. Using reference TRBV7-9 and TRBJ2-5 for the parts outside the CDR3, the full variable domain is DTGVSQNPRHKITKRGQNVTFRCDPISEHNRLYWYRQTLGQGPEFLTYFQNEAQLEKSRLLSDRFSAERPKGSFSTLEIQRTEQGDSAMYLCASRPLAGQETQYFGPGTRLLVL.